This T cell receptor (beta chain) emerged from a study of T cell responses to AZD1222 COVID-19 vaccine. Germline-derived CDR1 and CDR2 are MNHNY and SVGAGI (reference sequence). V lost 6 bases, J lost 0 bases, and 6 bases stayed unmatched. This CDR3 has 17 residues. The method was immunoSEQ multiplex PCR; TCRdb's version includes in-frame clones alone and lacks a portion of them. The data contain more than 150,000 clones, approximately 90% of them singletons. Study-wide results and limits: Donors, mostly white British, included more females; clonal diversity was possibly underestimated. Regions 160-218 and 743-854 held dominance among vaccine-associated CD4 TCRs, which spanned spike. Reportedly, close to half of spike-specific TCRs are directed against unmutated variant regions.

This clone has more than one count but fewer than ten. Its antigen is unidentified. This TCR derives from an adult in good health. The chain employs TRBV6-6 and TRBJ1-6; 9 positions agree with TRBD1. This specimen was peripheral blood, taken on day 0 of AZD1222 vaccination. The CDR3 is CASSRGQGSSYNSPLHF. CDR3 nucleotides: TGTGCCAGCAGCCGAGGACAGGGGAGCTCCTATAATTCACCCCTCCACTTT.